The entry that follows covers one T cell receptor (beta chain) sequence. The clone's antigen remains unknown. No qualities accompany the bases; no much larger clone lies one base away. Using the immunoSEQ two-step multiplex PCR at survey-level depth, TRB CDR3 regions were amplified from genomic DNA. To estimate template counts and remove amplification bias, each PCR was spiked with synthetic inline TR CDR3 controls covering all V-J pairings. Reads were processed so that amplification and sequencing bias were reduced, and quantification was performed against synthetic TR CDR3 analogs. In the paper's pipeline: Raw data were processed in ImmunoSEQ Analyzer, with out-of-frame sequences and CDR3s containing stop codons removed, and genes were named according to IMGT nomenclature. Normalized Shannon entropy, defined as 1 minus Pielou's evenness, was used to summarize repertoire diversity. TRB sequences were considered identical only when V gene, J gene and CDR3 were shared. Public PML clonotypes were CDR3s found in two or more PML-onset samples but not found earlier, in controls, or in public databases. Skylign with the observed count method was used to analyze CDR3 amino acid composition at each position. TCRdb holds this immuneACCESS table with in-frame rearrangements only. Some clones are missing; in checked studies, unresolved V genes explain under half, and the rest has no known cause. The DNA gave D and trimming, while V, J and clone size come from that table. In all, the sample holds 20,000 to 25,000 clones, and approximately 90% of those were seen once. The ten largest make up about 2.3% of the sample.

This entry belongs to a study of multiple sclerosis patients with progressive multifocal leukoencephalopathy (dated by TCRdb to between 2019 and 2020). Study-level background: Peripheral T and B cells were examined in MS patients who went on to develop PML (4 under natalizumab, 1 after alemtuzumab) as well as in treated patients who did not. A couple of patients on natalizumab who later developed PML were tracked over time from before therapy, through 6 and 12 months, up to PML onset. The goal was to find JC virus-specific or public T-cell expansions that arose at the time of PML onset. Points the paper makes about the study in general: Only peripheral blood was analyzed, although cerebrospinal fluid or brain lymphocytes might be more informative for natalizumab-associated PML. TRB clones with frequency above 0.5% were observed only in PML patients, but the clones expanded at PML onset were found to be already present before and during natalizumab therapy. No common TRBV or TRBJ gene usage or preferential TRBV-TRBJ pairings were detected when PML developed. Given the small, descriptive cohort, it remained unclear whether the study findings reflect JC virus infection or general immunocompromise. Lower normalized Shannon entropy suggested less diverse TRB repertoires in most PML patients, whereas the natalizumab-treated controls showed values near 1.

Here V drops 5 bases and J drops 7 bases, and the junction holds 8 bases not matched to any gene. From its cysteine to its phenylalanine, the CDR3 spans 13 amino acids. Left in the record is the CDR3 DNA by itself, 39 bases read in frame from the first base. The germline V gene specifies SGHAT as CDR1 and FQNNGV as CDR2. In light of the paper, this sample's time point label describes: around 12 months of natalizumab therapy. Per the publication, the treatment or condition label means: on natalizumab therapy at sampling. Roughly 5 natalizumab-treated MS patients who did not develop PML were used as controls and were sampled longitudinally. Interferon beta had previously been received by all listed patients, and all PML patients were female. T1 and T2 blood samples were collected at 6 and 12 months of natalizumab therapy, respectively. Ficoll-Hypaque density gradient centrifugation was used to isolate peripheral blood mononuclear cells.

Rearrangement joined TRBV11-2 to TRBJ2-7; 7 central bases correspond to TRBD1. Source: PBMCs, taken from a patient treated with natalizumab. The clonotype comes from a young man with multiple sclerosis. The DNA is TGTGCCAGCAGCACTATGGGACAGCGGGAGCAGTACTTC. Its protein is CASSTMGQREQYF.